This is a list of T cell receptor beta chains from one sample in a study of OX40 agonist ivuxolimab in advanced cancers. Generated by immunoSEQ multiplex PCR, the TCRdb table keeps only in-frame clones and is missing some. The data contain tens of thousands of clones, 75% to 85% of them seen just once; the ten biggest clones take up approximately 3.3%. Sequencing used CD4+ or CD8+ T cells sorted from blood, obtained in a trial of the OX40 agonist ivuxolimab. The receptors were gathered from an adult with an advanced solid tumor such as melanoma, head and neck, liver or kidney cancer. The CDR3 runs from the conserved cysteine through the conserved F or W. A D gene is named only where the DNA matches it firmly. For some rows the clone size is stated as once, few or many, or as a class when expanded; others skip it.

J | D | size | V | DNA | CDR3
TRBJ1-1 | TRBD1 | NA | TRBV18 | TGTGCCAGCTCATGGGACAGGAAGAACACTGAAGCTTTCTTT | CASSWDRKNTEAFF
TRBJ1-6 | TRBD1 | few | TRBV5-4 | TGTGCCAGCAGCAAGAAGGGACAGGGTGGGAATTCACCCCTCCACTTT | CASSKKGQGGNSPLHF
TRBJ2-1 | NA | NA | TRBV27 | TGTGCCAGCAGACTTACAGAATACAATGAGCAGTTCTTC | CASRLTEYNEQFF
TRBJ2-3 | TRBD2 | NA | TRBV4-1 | TGCGCCAGCAGCCAAGTCCCTAGCGGGAGGGCCACAGATACGCAGTATTTT | CASSQVPSGRATDTQYF
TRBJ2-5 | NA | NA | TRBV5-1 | TGCGCCAGCAGCCCCCTCGGAGCCAGGGCCCAAGAGACCCAGTACTTC | CASSPLGARAQETQYF
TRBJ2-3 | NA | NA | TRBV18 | TGTGCCAGCTCACCAGGGGGACTTATCACAGATACGCAGTATTTT | CASSPGGLITDTQYF
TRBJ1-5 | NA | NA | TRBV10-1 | TGCGCCAGCAGTGAGTCCGGACACCGCAATCAGCCCCAGCATTTT | CASSESGHRNQPQHF
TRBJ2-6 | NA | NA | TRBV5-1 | TGCGCCAGCAGCTTGGACCTTACGAAGGTTGGGGCCAACGTCCTGACTTTC | CASSLDLTKVGANVLTF
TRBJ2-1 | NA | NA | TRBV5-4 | TGTGCCAGCAGCTCTGCTGTTAGCGGAACAAACAATGAGCAGTTCTTC | CASSSAVSGTNNEQFF
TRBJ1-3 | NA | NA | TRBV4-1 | TGCGCCAGCAGCCAAGGCCCCCAGGGATCTGGGGGAAACACCATATATTTT | CASSQGPQGSGGNTIYF
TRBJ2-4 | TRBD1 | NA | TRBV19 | TGTGCCAGTAGTATAGGGGGACAGGTACTAGCCAAAAACATTCAGTACTTC | CASSIGGQVLAKNIQYF
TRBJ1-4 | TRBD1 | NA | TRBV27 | TGTGCCAGCAGGGGGACAGCAGGGCTAGGGGGAAAACTGTTTTTT | CASRGTAGLGGKLFF
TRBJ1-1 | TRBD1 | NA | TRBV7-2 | TGTGCCAGCAGCTGGGACAGGGGGAACACTGAAGCTTTCTTT | CASSWDRGNTEAFF
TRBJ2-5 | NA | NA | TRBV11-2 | TGTGCCAGCAGCGTCGACCTGGTTATGACCCAGTACTTC | CASSVDLVMTQYF
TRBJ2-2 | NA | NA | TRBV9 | TGTGCCAGCAGCGTTGACAGGAACACCGGGGAGCTGTTTTTT | CASSVDRNTGELFF
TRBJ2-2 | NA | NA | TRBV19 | TGTGCCAGTAGCCCGACAGTCACCGGGGAGCTGTTTTTT | CASSPTVTGELFF